The present TCR beta chain was sequenced within a study of cytomegalovirus exposure and HLA in healthy donors. Across the study: A subsequent analysis reported that the 120 or so validation repertoires were produced on the same platform that had also been used for the approximately 710 first-cohort repertoires. Points from the study as a whole: As was reported, the classifier diagnosed cytomegalovirus status with high specificity and sensitivity. In the 120 validation repertoires, approximately 94% of cluster scores exceeded 0, per a later analysis. The study listed around 150 cytomegalovirus-associated TCR beta chains.

Regarding this clone: Its antigen is currently unknown.

The length of the CDR3 is 15 residues. V trimming: 1 base; J trimming: 2 bases; junction bases outside the gene matches: 5. Germline-derived CDR1 and CDR2 are GTSNPN and SVGIG (reference sequence). Sequencing used immunoSEQ multiplex PCR; TCRdb keeps in-frame clones, though not all of them. The sample shows about 63,000 clones, about 90% of them seen only once. J is TRBJ2-7 and V is TRBV30; 10 nucleotides match TRBD1. This sequence was found in a young woman in good health and CMV-seronegative. Sequencing used PBMCs. The CDR3 sequence: CAWSADRGGPYEQYF. The CDR3 bases are TGTGCCTGGAGTGCGGACAGGGGGGGGCCCTACGAGCAGTACTTC.